One and the same sample provided the 19 T cell receptor beta chains below, sequenced in a study of chronic HIV infection and antiretroviral therapy (dated by TCRdb to between 2014 and 2016). Receptors were amplified or captured by 5' RACE. TCRdb records Illumina MiSeq as the sequencer. TCRdb reran the public reads through fastp at Q25 and MiXCR, keeping productive beta chains. Rows merge per CDR3 protein into single entries with the most common DNA and genes. In all, the sample holds around 30,000 distinct CDR3 sequences, and 8% to 10% of those were seen once. The ten biggest clones cover more than 2% of the sample. Input material: peripheral blood. The receptors originated from an adult who had HIV and had not received antiretroviral therapy, or was an uninfected healthy control (not recorded which).

This sequence joins TRBV20-1 and TRBJ1-1; D call uncertain. Deletions cut 2 bases from V and 1 base from J, with 5 bases between. Germline V lookup: CDR1 DFQATT, CDR2 SNEGSKA (reference sequence). This CDR3 region has 12 residues. Here the CDR3 reads CSARSGNTEAFF. As DNA, the CDR3 is TGCAGTGCTAGATCGGGGAACACTGAAGCTTTCTTT.

This clonotype was seen only a few times. The CDR3 DNA follows: TGTGCCAGCAGCTTCGGGCAGCACACAGATACGCAGTATTTT. This sequence encodes CASSFGQHTDTQYF. The chain couples TRBV7-2 to TRBJ2-3; no reliable D call. V lost 3 bases, J lost 2 bases, and 9 bases lay in between. Germline V lookup: CDR1 SGHTA, CDR2 FQGNSA. CDR3 size: 14 residues. The whole variable domain, remainder taken from reference TRBV7-2 and TRBJ2-3, is GAGVSQSPSNKVTEKGKDVELRCDPISGHTALYWYRQSLGQGLEFLIYFQGNSAPDKSGLPSDRFSAERTGGSVSTLTIQRTQQEDSAVYLCASSFGQHTDTQYFGPGTRLTVL.

This clonotype was seen just once. The chain carries TRBV2 and TRBJ2-7; TRBD2 matches at 11 bases. Germline V gives CDR1 SNHLY, CDR2 FYNNEI. The CDR3 has 14 amino acids. The V gene end was trimmed by 5 bases and the J gene end by 4 bases; junction bases not matched to a gene: 4. Written as DNA, the CDR3 is TGTGCCAGCAGTAGCACTAGCGGGAGTTACGAGCAGTACTTC. Translated: CASSSTSGSYEQYF.

This clonotype was counted many times. The chain combines TRBV29-1 with TRBJ1-1; D is uncertain. Germline V gene data show CDR1 as SQVTM and CDR2 as ANQGSEA. The ends were cut back, 6 bases at V and 2 bases at J, with 13 bases in the middle. This CDR3 comprises 13 residues. The CDR3 region is CSVITAENTEAFF. The CDR3 DNA sequence: TGCAGCGTCATCACGGCAGAAAACACTGAAGCTTTCTTT.

This sequence joins TRBV4-3 and TRBJ2-2; the D gene is possibly TRBD2 (7 bases). The germline V gene encodes CDR1 LGHNA and CDR2 YSLEER. This CDR3 has 17 residues. Trimming stripped 0 bases from V and 0 bases from J, with 11 bases between. CDR3: CASSQDGRGANTGELFF. The CDR3 DNA follows: TGCGCCAGCAGCCAAGATGGGAGGGGGGCGAACACCGGGGAGCTGTTTTTT.

The CDR3 DNA reads TGTGCCAGCTCATACCAAGAGACCCAGTACTTC. This translates into CASSYQETQYF. The chain combines TRBV18 with TRBJ2-5; D is undetermined. Trimming cost V 5 bases and J 0 bases, with 1 base left between them. Looked up from germline, CDR1 is KGHSH and CDR2 is LQKENI. The CDR3 has 11 amino acids.

The chain employs TRBV10-3 and TRBJ1-1; tentative D call: TRBD1 (5 bases). V was pared by 6 bases and J by 1 base, with 18 bases between. The length of the CDR3 is 16 residues. CDR1 and CDR2 from the germline V gene are ENHRY and SYGVKD. The chain's CDR3 is CAIRSALGERNTEAFF. The DNA of the CDR3 is TGTGCCATCAGGAGTGCCTTGGGGGAACGGAACACTGAAGCTTTCTTT.

The chain joins TRBV7-2 to TRBJ2-2; D is tentatively TRBD1 or TRBD2 (5 bases each). With 5 bases removed from V and 5 bases from J, the gap between germline ends came to 21 bases. The germline CDR1 and CDR2 sequences are SGHTA and FQGNSA. This CDR3 is built from 17 residues. The DNA of the CDR3 is TGTGCCAGCAGCACTTCCGGGGTGGGGGTGGTGACCGGGGAGCTGTTTTTT. Residues: CASSTSGVGVVTGELFF.

This clonotype was seen at least ten times. The chain uses TRBV18 and TRBJ2-5; either TRBD1 or TRBD2 may fit D (5 bases each). V lost 0 bases and J 5 bases, leaving 13 bases between the germline ends. The length of the CDR3 is 15 residues. CDR1 is KGHSH and CDR2 is LQKENI in the germline V gene. CDR3 bases: TGTGCCAGCTCACCACCGGGGCGCGAGCGGGAGACCCAGTACTTC. Its protein is CASSPPGRERETQYF.

This clonotype was counted at least ten times. The chain is built from TRBV3-1 and TRBJ1-2, with unresolved D. In germline, CDR1 is LGHDT, CDR2 YNNKEL (reference sequence). V lost 1 base and J 2 bases, leaving 2 bases between the germline ends. The CDR3 consists of 12 residues. The CDR3, as DNA: TGTGCCAGCAGCCAAGGGAACTATGGCTACACCTTC. It yields the protein CASSQGNYGYTF.

This clonotype was detected ten times or more. The chain uses TRBV29-1 and TRBJ2-6; D gene uncertain. This CDR3 contains 14 residues. Per the germline V gene, CDR1 is SQVTM and CDR2 is ANQGSEA. The V end was cut by 8 bases, the J end by 2 bases, with 13 bases between. CDR3 DNA sequence: TGCAGCTTCTTGGGGAAGGCTGGGGCCAACGTCCTGACTTTC. Translated: CSFLGKAGANVLTF.

This clonotype was counted at least ten times. V gene TRBV5-1 combines with J gene TRBJ1-6; no clear D gene. V dropped 4 bases and J dropped 8 bases, with 16 bases sitting between them. There are 15 residues in the CDR3. CDR1 and CDR2 (germline): SGHRS, YFSETQ. In nucleotides, the CDR3 is TGCGCCAGCAGCCGCGGACTCGACGGGTATTCACCCCTCCACTTT. Translated: CASSRGLDGYSPLHF.

This clonotype was detected ten times or more. The CDR3, as DNA: TGTGCCAGCAGCTCATTGACCGGGACAGGGGGCAAGTTTGGCAATCAGCCCCAGCATTTT. Translation: CASSSLTGTGGKFGNQPQHF. This chain uses TRBV7-8 with TRBJ1-5, with 12 bases fitting TRBD1. The CDR3 extends over 20 amino acids. V lost 4 bases, J lost 2 bases, and 15 bases stayed unmatched. Germline V gene lookup returns CDR1 SGHVS and CDR2 FQNEAQ.

This clonotype has more than one count but fewer than ten. The chain is built from TRBV9 and TRBJ1-6, with 9 nucleotides matching TRBD1. The CDR3 length is 15 residues. The germline V gene has CDR1 SGDLS and CDR2 YYNGEE. V lost 2 bases to trimming and J lost 10 bases; unmatched junction nucleotides: 7. The CDR3 nucleotides read TGTGCCAGCAGCGTTACAGGGGGCCGGGACTCACCCCTCCACTTT. Translation: CASSVTGGRDSPLHF.

DNA for the CDR3: TGTGCCAGCAGCCGGACAGGGGGCTGGAATTCACCCCTCCACTTT. It encodes CASSRTGGWNSPLHF. The V gene is TRBV12-3 or TRBV12-4, the J gene TRBJ1-6, with 11 bases identical to TRBD1. The junction had 5 bases not matched to a gene; V was cut back by 6 bases and J by 7 bases. CDR3 size: 15 residues.

This clonotype was detected ten times or more. The genes are TRBV2 and TRBJ2-3; maybe TRBD2 (6 bases). Trimming left V 4 bases short and J 3 bases short, with 14 bases between. The CDR3 loop spans 15 amino acids. CDR1 is SNHLY and CDR2 is FYNNEI in the germline V gene. The DNA of the CDR3 is TGTGCCAGCAGTGGACTACCGGAGGGGACAGATACGCAGTATTTT. Translation: CASSGLPEGTDTQYF.

This clonotype was found a few times. The V call is TRBV2, the J call TRBJ2-7; D is possibly TRBD1 (6 bases). V gave up 5 bases and J gave up 5 bases, with 19 bases separating them. Germline values: CDR1 SNHLY, CDR2 FYNNEI. CDR3 length: 15 amino acids. The CDR3 is CASSNPQGYADEQYF. In DNA form, the CDR3 reads TGTGCCAGCAGTAACCCACAGGGCTACGCGGACGAGCAGTACTTC.

There are many counts of this clonotype. The genes are TRBV29-1 and TRBJ2-1, with 11 positions matching TRBD2. CDR1 SQVTM and CDR2 ANQGSEA come from the germline V gene. The CDR3 is made up of 14 amino acids. Losses at the gene ends were 4 bases for V and 7 bases for J; bases not matched to a gene: 6. CDR3 nucleotide sequence: TGCAGCGTTGGAGAAACTAGCGGGAGTAATGAGCAGTTCTTC. It encodes CSVGETSGSNEQFF.

The gene calls are TRBV20-1 and TRBJ1-4; no reliable D call. V was trimmed by 0 bases and J by 7 bases, leaving 12 bases between them. Germline assignment: CDR1 DFQATT and CDR2 SNEGSKA (reference sequence). The CDR3 is 14 residues long. CDR3: CSARDEEGREKLFF. The CDR3, as DNA: TGCAGTGCTAGAGATGAGGAGGGCCGTGAAAAACTGTTTTTT.